This TCR beta chain is drawn from a study of naive and memory T cell subsets. Two oligonucleotides, mixed equimolar, formed the beta constant-region primer covering TRBC1 and TRBC2. Four rounds of PCR amplified the ligated cDNA using nested alpha and beta constant-region primers plus SP2. Via MiXCR, TCRdb re-called the UMI-ligation and nested PCR reads, giving one row per CDR3 protein. Counted here are around 140,000 distinct CDR3 sequences, approximately 20% occurring once; the ten biggest clones make up around 0.63%. V was trimmed by 6 bases and J by 3 bases, leaving 15 bases between them. CDR1 is MNHEY and CDR2 is SMNVEV in the germline V gene (reference sequence). This CDR3 is built from 14 residues. Study observations and caveats: Especially in CD8 cells, naive repertoires contained a few larger clonotypes, possibly CD45RA-re-expressing memory cells. Each distinct alpha or beta sequence counts as one clonotype.

This clonotype was observed a handful of times. Its antigen is still unknown. The chain recombines TRBV27 with TRBJ2-7, with D maybe TRBD1 (6 bases). This receptor was taken from a human donor in good health. Sequenced material: naive CD8+ T cells from blood. CDR3 DNA: TGTGCCAGCAGAGCAAGGGGGACATACTACGAGCAGTACTTC. The encoded protein is CASRARGTYYEQYF.